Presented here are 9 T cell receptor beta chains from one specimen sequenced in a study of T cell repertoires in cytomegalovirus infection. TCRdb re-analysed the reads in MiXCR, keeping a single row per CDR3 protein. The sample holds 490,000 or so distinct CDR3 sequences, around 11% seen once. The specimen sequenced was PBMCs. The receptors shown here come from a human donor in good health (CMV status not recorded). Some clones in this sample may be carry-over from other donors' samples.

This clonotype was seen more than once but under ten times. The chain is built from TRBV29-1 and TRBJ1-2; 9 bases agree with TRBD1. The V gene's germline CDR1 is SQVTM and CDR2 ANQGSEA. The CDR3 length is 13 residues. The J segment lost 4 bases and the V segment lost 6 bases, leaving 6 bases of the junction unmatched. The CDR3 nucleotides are TGCAGCGTATACAGGGGGCGCGGCTATGGCTACACCTTC. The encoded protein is CSVYRGRGYGYTF. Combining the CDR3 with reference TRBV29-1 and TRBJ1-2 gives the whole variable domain SAVISQKPSRDICQRGTSLTIQCQVDSQVTMMFWYRQQPGQSLTLIATANQGSEATYESGFVIDKFPISRPNLTFSTLTVSNMSPEDSSIYLCSVYRGRGYGYTFGSGTRLTVV.

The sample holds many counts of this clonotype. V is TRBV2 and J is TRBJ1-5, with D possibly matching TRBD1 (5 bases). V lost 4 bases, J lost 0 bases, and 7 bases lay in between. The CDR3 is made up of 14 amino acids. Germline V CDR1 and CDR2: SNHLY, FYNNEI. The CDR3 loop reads CASSGDSSNQPQHF. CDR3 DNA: TGTGCCAGCAGTGGGGACTCTAGCAATCAGCCCCAGCATTTT.

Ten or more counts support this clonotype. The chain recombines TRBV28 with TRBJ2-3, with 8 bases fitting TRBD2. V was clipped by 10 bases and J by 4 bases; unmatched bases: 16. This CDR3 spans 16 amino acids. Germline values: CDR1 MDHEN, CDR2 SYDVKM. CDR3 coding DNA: TGTGCCATCCTTCCGCGGGTTAGCGGGATTGCAGATACGCAGTATTTT. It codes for CAILPRVSGIADTQYF. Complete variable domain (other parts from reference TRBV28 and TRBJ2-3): DVKVTQSSRYLVKRTGEKVFLECVQDMDHENMFWYRQDPGLGLRLIYFSYDVKMKEKGDIPEGYSVSREKKERFSLILESASTNQTSMYLCAILPRVSGIADTQYFGPGTRLTVL.

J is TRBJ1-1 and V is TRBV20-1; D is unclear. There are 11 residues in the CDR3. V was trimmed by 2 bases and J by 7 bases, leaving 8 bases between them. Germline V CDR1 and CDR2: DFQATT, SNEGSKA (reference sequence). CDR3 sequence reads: CSARPDFEAFF. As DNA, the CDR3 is TGCAGTGCTAGACCGGACTTTGAAGCTTTCTTT.

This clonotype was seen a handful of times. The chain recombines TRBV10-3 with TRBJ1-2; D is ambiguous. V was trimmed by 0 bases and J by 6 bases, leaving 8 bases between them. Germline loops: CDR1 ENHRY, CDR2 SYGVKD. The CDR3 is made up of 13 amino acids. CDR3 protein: CAISESGIHGYTF. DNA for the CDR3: TGTGCCATCAGTGAGTCTGGGATCCATGGCTACACCTTC.

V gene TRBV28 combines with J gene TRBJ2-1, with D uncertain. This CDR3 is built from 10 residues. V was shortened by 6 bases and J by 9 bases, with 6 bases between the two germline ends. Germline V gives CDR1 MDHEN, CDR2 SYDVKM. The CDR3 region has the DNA TGTGCCAGCAGCCAGAGTGAGCAGTTCTTC. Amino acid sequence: CASSQSEQFF.

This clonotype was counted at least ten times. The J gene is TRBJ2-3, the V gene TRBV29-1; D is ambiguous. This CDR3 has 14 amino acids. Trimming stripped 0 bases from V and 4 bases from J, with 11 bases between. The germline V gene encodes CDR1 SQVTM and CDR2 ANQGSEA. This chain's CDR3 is CSVEEVEFADTQYF. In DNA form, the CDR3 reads TGCAGCGTTGAAGAAGTAGAGTTTGCAGATACGCAGTATTTT.

In DNA, the CDR3 is TGTGCCAGCAGCTTGTTCCAAAGCACTGAAGCTTTCTTT. It yields the protein CASSLFQSTEAFF. J is TRBJ1-1 and V is TRBV11-3; D unresolved. Trimming left V 3 bases short and J 4 bases short, with 9 bases between. The length of the CDR3 is 13 residues. Per the germline V gene, CDR1 is SGHNT and CDR2 is YENEEA.

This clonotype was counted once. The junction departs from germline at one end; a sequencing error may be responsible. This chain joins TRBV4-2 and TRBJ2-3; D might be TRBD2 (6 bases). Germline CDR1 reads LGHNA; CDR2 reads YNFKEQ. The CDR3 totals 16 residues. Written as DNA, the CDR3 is TGTGCCAGCAACCAAATCCGGGACTCGGAGGCGGATACGCAGTATTTT. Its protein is CASNQIRDSEADTQYF.